This T cell receptor (beta chain) stems from a study of regulatory T cells in long-lasting Graves disease. Whole-study findings and limits: In persistent patients, shared public clonotypes (about 2,800) outnumbered those in new patients (around 1,000).

Arm-PCR of CDR3 regions and iRepertoire HTBI primers were the basis on which TCR beta libraries were built. In the authors' workflow: Sample data revealed approximately 62 TRBV and some 13 TRBJ segments. TCRdb ran MiXCR on the multiplex PCR reads and lists one entry per CDR3 protein. The authors' filters were not applied to this entry. The profile shows 500,000 or so distinct CDR3 sequences, roughly 17% of them singletons. Worth noting for this clonotype: Its specificity is not known. This may arise from a read error, as a much more abundant clone is one base away.

Time point meaning: newly diagnosed GD, antithyroid drugs for less than 3 months. Construction of the TCR library relied on RNA isolated from PBMCs. Trimming at V came to 2 bases and at J to 0 bases, leaving 0 bases not matched to a gene. CDR1 and CDR2 (germline): MGHRA, YSYEKL. The CDR3 is made up of 14 amino acids. Separately, the same data were catalogued under a study of T cells in Graves' hyperthyroidism and ophthalmopathy.

This chain links TRBV4-1 with TRBJ1-1, with 7 bases matching TRBD1. The sequenced sample was peripheral blood mononuclear cells (PBMCs), obtained at new diagnosis, from a patient treated with antithyroid drugs. The source of this sequence is a middle-aged man with Graves disease. In DNA form, the CDR3 reads TGCGCCAGCAGCCAAACAGGGGTGAACACTGAAGCTTTCTTT. Protein sequence: CASSQTGVNTEAFF.